A single sample gave rise to the 8 T cell receptor beta chains below, sequenced in a study of OX40 agonist ivuxolimab in advanced cancers. Library construction relied on the immunoSEQ multiplex PCR assay. TCRdb holds this immuneACCESS table with in-frame rearrangements only. Some clones are missing; in checked studies, unresolved V genes explain under half, and the rest has no known cause. Recorded for this sample are more than 65,000 clones; roughly 81% of them occurred a single time. The ten largest clones add up to around a sixth of the sample. This specimen consisted of CD4+ or CD8+ T cells sorted from blood, obtained in a trial of the OX40 agonist ivuxolimab. The receptors derive from an adult with an advanced solid tumor such as melanoma, head and neck, liver or kidney cancer.

The chain links TRBV6-6 to TRBJ2-5, with a possible D match to TRBD1 (6 bases). Germline assignment: CDR1 MNHNY and CDR2 SVGAGI (reference sequence). The CDR3 totals 14 residues. V shed 7 bases and J shed 1 base, with 13 bases lying between them. The chain's CDR3 is CASMGAVPQETQYF. In nucleotides, the CDR3 is TGTGCCAGCATGGGGGCAGTCCCCCAAGAGACCCAGTACTTC.

Only one count was recorded for this clone. V usage is TRBV11-3 and J usage is TRBJ2-7, with D possibly matching TRBD1 (6 bases). The CDR3 sequence is 13 residues long. CDR1 is SGHNT, CDR2 YENEEA, per germline. The ends were cut back, 2 bases at V and 4 bases at J, with 9 bases in the middle. The CDR3 DNA reads TGTGCCAGCAGCTTACTCCAGGGGTACGAGCAGTACTTC. Encoded protein: CASSLLQGYEQYF.

This chain links TRBV10-1 with TRBJ2-1, with 10 bases fitting TRBD2. The J segment lost 8 bases and the V segment lost 2 bases, leaving 6 bases of the junction unmatched. This CDR3 comprises 15 residues. Germline-derived CDR1 and CDR2 are WNHNN and SYGVQD (reference sequence). The CDR3 sequence is CASSEQREGRDEQFF. In nucleotides, the CDR3 is TGCGCCAGCAGTGAGCAGCGGGAGGGCCGAGATGAGCAGTTCTTC.

The chain carries TRBV2 and TRBJ2-1; 11 bases fit TRBD2. Per the germline V gene, CDR1 is SNHLY and CDR2 is FYNNEI. J was trimmed by 9 bases and V by 2 bases; bases with no gene match: 6. The CDR3 contains 15 residues. The CDR3 sequence is CASSELAGGDVEQFF. The CDR3 coding sequence is TGTGCCAGCAGTGAACTAGCGGGAGGAGACGTTGAGCAGTTCTTC.

The V call is TRBV29-1, the J call TRBJ2-1; 11 bases are a match to TRBD1. V lost 7 bases, J lost 10 bases, and 15 bases stayed unmatched. The V gene's germline CDR1 is SQVTM and CDR2 ANQGSEA. This CDR3 has 15 residues. CDR3 amino acids: CSGHTGTGGFGEQFF. CDR3 bases: TGCAGCGGTCACACCGGGACAGGGGGATTCGGGGAGCAGTTCTTC.

The genes are TRBV7-6 and TRBJ2-1; 7 nucleotides match TRBD2. Germline values: CDR1 SGHVS, CDR2 FNYEAQ. The CDR3 is 13 amino acids. Unmatched junction bases numbered 1, after V lost 5 bases and J lost 3 bases. CDR3 protein: CASSRDYYNEQFF. CDR3 nucleotides: TGTGCCAGCAGCCGGGACTACTACAATGAGCAGTTCTTC.

V and J are TRBV28 and TRBJ2-7; D possibly corresponds to TRBD2 (7 bases). CDR3 size: 14 residues. Germline V gives CDR1 MDHEN, CDR2 SYDVKM. The V end was cut by 3 bases, the J end by 6 bases, with 15 bases between. DNA of the CDR3: TGTGCCAGCAGTTTGGGGGAGGGGGGTAGCGAGCAGTACTTC. This codes for CASSLGEGGSEQYF.

The chain employs TRBV5-1 and TRBJ1-2; D is perhaps TRBD1 (6 bases). Germline V gives CDR1 SGHRS, CDR2 YFSETQ. The V end was cut by 4 bases, the J end by 3 bases, with 16 bases between. This CDR3 region has 15 residues. CDR3 sequence (DNA): TGCGCCAGCAGCCTTAGTACAGGGATTGACTATGGCTACACCTTC. The encoded protein is CASSLSTGIDYGYTF. The full variable domain, in which reference TRBV5-1 and TRBJ1-2 provide the parts outside the CDR3, is KAGVTQTPRYLIKTRGQQVTLSCSPISGHRSVSWYQQTPGQGLQFLFEYFSETQRNKGNFPGRFSGRQFSNSRSEMNVSTLELGDSALYLCASSLSTGIDYGYTFGSGTRLTVV.